Listed here is a single TCR beta chain. This entry comes from a study of CD8+CD57+ T cells in acquired aplastic anemia. Study context: Sorted CD4+ plus CD8+ cells gave DNA averaging about 3 ug.

CDR3 and TCR beta VDJ profiling relied on genomic DNA as the template. Using its own MiXCR run on the reads, TCRdb lists one record per CDR3 protein. The table records roughly 190,000 distinct CDR3 sequences, about half of them present only once. CDR3 length equals 17 residues. CDR1 is SGHDN, CDR2 FVKESK, per germline. V lost 5 bases to trimming and J lost 6 bases; unmatched junction nucleotides: 16. Sequencing input: sorted CD4+, CD8+, or CD8+CD57+ T cells (not recorded which) from PBMCs. This TCR was sampled from a human donor in good health, serving as a control. V and J are TRBV14 and TRBJ1-2; 9 positions match TRBD1. The CDR3 protein is CASSKQGAIISSNGYTF. As DNA, the CDR3 is TGTGCCAGCAGCAAACAGGGGGCGATTATCTCATCAAATGGCTACACCTTC. Drawing the rest from reference TRBV14 and TRBJ1-2, the complete variable domain is EAGVTQFPSHSVIEKGQTVTLRCDPISGHDNLYWYRRVMGKEIKFLLHFVKESKQDESGMPNNRFLAERTGGTYSTLKVQPAELEDSGVYFCASSKQGAIISSNGYTFGSGTRLTVV.